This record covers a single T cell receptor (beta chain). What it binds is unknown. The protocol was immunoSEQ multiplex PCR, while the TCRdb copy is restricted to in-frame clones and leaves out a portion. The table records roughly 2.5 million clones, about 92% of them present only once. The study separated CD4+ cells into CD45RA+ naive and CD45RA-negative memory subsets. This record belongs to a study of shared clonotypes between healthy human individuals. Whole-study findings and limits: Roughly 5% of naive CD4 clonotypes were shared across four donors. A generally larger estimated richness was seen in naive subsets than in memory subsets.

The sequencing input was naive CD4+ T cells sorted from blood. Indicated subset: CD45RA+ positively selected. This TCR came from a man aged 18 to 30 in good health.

The CDR3 is CASSRVQPYEQYF. CDR3 DNA sequence: TGTGCCAGCAGCCGGGTCCAACCCTACGAGCAGTACTTC. J is TRBJ2-7 and V is TRBV5-5; D is uncertain. V gave up 4 bases and J gave up 2 bases, with 10 bases separating them. Germline-derived CDR1 and CDR2 are SGHKS and YYEKEE (reference sequence). The CDR3 has 13 amino acids.